The rows below give T cell receptor beta chains drawn from one sample of a study of CD4 T cells in relation to SARS-CoV-2 and coronaviruses. The antigens for these receptors are not known. Using immunoSEQ multiplex PCR, the repertoire was profiled, and TCRdb retains in-frame clones only, with some absent. The data contain some 16,000 clones, about four fifths of them seen just once; the ten biggest clones take up roughly 10%. The sequencing sample was made of CD4+ T cells from PBMCs, cultured in vitro. These receptor sequences come from a human donor in good health. The CDR3 runs from the conserved cysteine through the conserved F or W. D genes are given only for firm matches. For some rows the clone size is stated as once, few or many, or as a class when expanded; others skip it.

cdr3_length: 15
clone_size: -
j_call: TRBJ2-1
d_call: TRBD2
v_call: TRBV16
cdr3_aa: CASSQSSGKYNEQFF
cdr3_nt: TGTGCCAGCAGCCAATCTAGCGGGAAATACAATGAGCAGTTCTTC

cdr3_length: 14
clone_size: -
j_call: TRBJ2-1
d_call: TRBD2
v_call: TRBV7-9
cdr3_aa: CASSKTGTRYEQFF
cdr3_nt: TGTGCCAGCAGCAAAACCGGGACTAGATATGAGCAGTTCTTC

cdr3_length: 17
clone_size: once
j_call: TRBJ2-1
d_call: TRBD2
v_call: TRBV7-2
cdr3_aa: CASSSRLAGGPYNEQFF
cdr3_nt: TGTGCCAGCAGCTCCCGACTAGCGGGGGGGCCTTATAATGAGCAGTTCTTC

cdr3_length: 16
clone_size: once
j_call: TRBJ1-1
d_call: TRBD1
v_call: TRBV5-1
cdr3_aa: CASSPNPQGTNTEAFF
cdr3_nt: TGCGCCAGCAGCCCGAACCCACAGGGGACGAACACTGAAGCTTTCTTT

cdr3_length: 16
clone_size: -
j_call: TRBJ2-2
d_call: -
v_call: TRBV6-5
cdr3_aa: CASSYIAETNTGELFF
cdr3_nt: TGTGCCAGCAGTTACATCGCCGAAACGAACACCGGGGAGCTGTTTTTT

cdr3_length: 14
clone_size: -
j_call: TRBJ2-3
d_call: TRBD2
v_call: TRBV7-9
cdr3_aa: CASSLAASGDTQYF
cdr3_nt: TGTGCCAGCAGCTTAGCGGCTAGCGGAGATACGCAGTATTTT

cdr3_length: 15
clone_size: -
j_call: TRBJ1-1
d_call: -
v_call: TRBV6-5
cdr3_aa: CASSHPGPETTEAFF
cdr3_nt: TGTGCCAGCAGTCACCCCGGACCCGAAACCACTGAAGCTTTCTTT

cdr3_length: 14
clone_size: few
j_call: TRBJ1-1
d_call: -
v_call: TRBV6-5
cdr3_aa: CASRVSRADDEAFF
cdr3_nt: TGTGCCAGCAGGGTGAGCCGGGCCGACGATGAAGCTTTCTTT

cdr3_length: 15
clone_size: -
j_call: TRBJ2-3
d_call: TRBD2
v_call: TRBV25-1
cdr3_aa: CASSSRGRAADTQYF
cdr3_nt: TGTGCCAGCAGTAGCCGCGGGAGGGCCGCAGATACGCAGTATTTT

cdr3_length: 15
clone_size: -
j_call: TRBJ2-7
d_call: TRBD1
v_call: TRBV3-1/TRBV3-2
cdr3_aa: CASSPGQGIAYEQYF
cdr3_nt: TGTGCCAGCAGCCCCGGACAGGGGATAGCCTACGAGCAGTACTTC

cdr3_length: 16
clone_size: -
j_call: TRBJ2-1
d_call: -
v_call: TRBV5-1
cdr3_aa: CASSLALGGSYNEQFF
cdr3_nt: TGCGCCAGCAGCTTGGCGCTGGGCGGCTCCTACAATGAGCAGTTCTTC

cdr3_length: 18
clone_size: -
j_call: TRBJ2-3
d_call: TRBD1
v_call: TRBV18
cdr3_aa: CASSPRPTQGASTDTQYF
cdr3_nt: TGTGCCAGCTCACCACGCCCTACGCAGGGGGCTAGCACAGATACGCAGTATTTT

cdr3_length: 13
clone_size: -
j_call: TRBJ2-3
d_call: -
v_call: TRBV4-3
cdr3_aa: CASSQTASDTQYF
cdr3_nt: TGCGCCAGCAGCCAAACAGCCTCCGATACGCAGTATTTT

cdr3_length: 14
clone_size: -
j_call: TRBJ1-5
d_call: TRBD1
v_call: TRBV2
cdr3_aa: CASSEGRGNQPQHF
cdr3_nt: TGTGCCAGCTCCGAGGGCAGGGGGAATCAGCCCCAGCATTTT

cdr3_length: 15
clone_size: -
j_call: TRBJ1-1
d_call: -
v_call: TRBV4-2
cdr3_aa: CASSQEGILNTEAFF
cdr3_nt: TGTGCCAGCAGCCAAGAGGGCATTCTGAACACTGAAGCTTTCTTT

cdr3_length: 15
clone_size: once
j_call: TRBJ1-6
d_call: -
v_call: TRBV3-1/TRBV3-2
cdr3_aa: CASSQVSGNNSPLHF
cdr3_nt: TGTGCCAGCAGCCAAGTGTCAGGAAACAATTCACCCCTCCACTTT

cdr3_length: 13
clone_size: -
j_call: TRBJ2-3
d_call: -
v_call: TRBV5-1
cdr3_aa: CASSPRTTDTQYF
cdr3_nt: TGCGCCAGCAGCCCAAGGACAACAGATACGCAGTATTTT

cdr3_length: 15
clone_size: -
j_call: TRBJ2-2
d_call: TRBD2
v_call: TRBV24-1
cdr3_aa: CATSPGTRVTGELFF
cdr3_nt: TGTGCCACCAGCCCCGGGACTAGGGTCACCGGGGAGCTGTTTTTT

cdr3_length: 15
clone_size: -
j_call: TRBJ2-1
d_call: TRBD2
v_call: TRBV6-4
cdr3_aa: CASSLLAGKFNEQFF
cdr3_nt: TGTGCCAGCAGTCTGTTAGCGGGGAAATTCAATGAGCAGTTCTTC

cdr3_length: 15
clone_size: -
j_call: TRBJ1-5
d_call: -
v_call: TRBV5-1
cdr3_aa: CASSLGTGGNQPQHF
cdr3_nt: TGCGCCAGCAGCTTGGGTACTGGGGGCAATCAGCCCCAGCATTTT

cdr3_length: 17
clone_size: -
j_call: TRBJ1-6
d_call: -
v_call: TRBV10-3
cdr3_aa: CAISQGGASSYNSPLHF
cdr3_nt: TGTGCCATCAGTCAAGGGGGGGCAAGCTCCTATAATTCACCCCTCCACTTT

cdr3_length: 14
clone_size: -
j_call: TRBJ1-3
d_call: -
v_call: TRBV6-1
cdr3_aa: CASSEQSSGNTIYF
cdr3_nt: TGTGCCAGCAGTGAGCAAAGCTCTGGAAACACCATATATTTT

cdr3_length: 15
clone_size: few
j_call: TRBJ2-2
d_call: TRBD2
v_call: TRBV3-1/TRBV3-2
cdr3_aa: CASSQDPSGRGELFF
cdr3_nt: TGTGCCAGCAGCCAAGATCCTAGCGGGAGAGGGGAGCTGTTTTTT

cdr3_length: 15
clone_size: few
j_call: TRBJ1-2
d_call: -
v_call: TRBV4-3
cdr3_aa: CASSQDRATTGPVTF
cdr3_nt: TGCGCCAGCAGCCAAGATCGGGCCACGACCGGACCCGTCACCTTC

cdr3_length: 14
clone_size: -
j_call: TRBJ2-7
d_call: TRBD1
v_call: TRBV27
cdr3_aa: CASRNRGLPYEQYF
cdr3_nt: TGTGCCAGCAGGAACAGGGGGCTCCCCTACGAGCAGTACTTC

cdr3_length: 15
clone_size: -
j_call: TRBJ2-7
d_call: TRBD2
v_call: TRBV7-9
cdr3_aa: CASSLLAGSAYEQYF
cdr3_nt: TGTGCCAGCAGCCTCCTAGCGGGAAGTGCCTACGAGCAGTACTTC

cdr3_length: 17
clone_size: -
j_call: TRBJ2-3
d_call: -
v_call: TRBV19
cdr3_aa: CASSIGYFGGSTDTQYF
cdr3_nt: TGTGCCAGTAGTATAGGGTATTTTGGCGGGAGCACAGATACGCAGTATTTT

cdr3_length: 15
clone_size: -
j_call: TRBJ1-2
d_call: TRBD1
v_call: TRBV6-5
cdr3_aa: CASSYIRDRGYGYTF
cdr3_nt: TGTGCCAGCAGTTACATCCGGGACAGGGGCTATGGCTACACCTTC

cdr3_length: 14
clone_size: -
j_call: TRBJ1-6
d_call: -
v_call: TRBV6-1
cdr3_aa: CASSEVWGNSPLHF
cdr3_nt: TGTGCCAGCAGTGAAGTTTGGGGGAATTCACCCCTCCACTTT

cdr3_length: 13
clone_size: few
j_call: TRBJ1-1
d_call: -
v_call: TRBV19
cdr3_aa: CASSKRQNTEAFF
cdr3_nt: TGTGCCAGTAGCAAACGACAGAACACTGAAGCTTTCTTT

cdr3_length: 13
clone_size: -
j_call: TRBJ2-5
d_call: TRBD1
v_call: TRBV4-3
cdr3_aa: CASSAGPTGAQYF
cdr3_nt: TGCGCCAGCAGCGCGGGTCCGACAGGGGCCCAGTACTTC

cdr3_length: 12
clone_size: -
j_call: TRBJ2-1
d_call: -
v_call: TRBV11-3
cdr3_aa: CASSFQGDEQFF
cdr3_nt: TGTGCCAGCAGCTTTCAGGGCGATGAGCAGTTCTTC

cdr3_length: 15
clone_size: -
j_call: TRBJ2-1
d_call: -
v_call: TRBV5-4
cdr3_aa: CASSLVREPYNEQFF
cdr3_nt: TGTGCCAGCAGCTTGGTAAGGGAACCCTACAATGAGCAGTTCTTC

cdr3_length: 14
clone_size: -
j_call: TRBJ1-2
d_call: TRBD1
v_call: TRBV7-2
cdr3_aa: CASTRTGNNYGYTF
cdr3_nt: TGTGCCAGCACCCGGACAGGGAATAACTATGGCTACACCTTC

cdr3_length: 14
clone_size: -
j_call: TRBJ2-7
d_call: -
v_call: TRBV11-2
cdr3_aa: CASSLETLAYEQYF
cdr3_nt: TGTGCCAGCAGCTTAGAAACTCTAGCCTACGAGCAGTACTTC

cdr3_length: 13
clone_size: once
j_call: TRBJ2-7
d_call: -
v_call: TRBV27
cdr3_aa: CASSFSGSYEQYF
cdr3_nt: TGTGCCAGCAGTTTTAGCGGTTCCTACGAGCAGTACTTC

cdr3_length: 15
clone_size: -
j_call: TRBJ2-5
d_call: TRBD1
v_call: TRBV10-3
cdr3_aa: CAISDQDRGRETQYF
cdr3_nt: TGTGCCATCAGTGACCAAGACAGGGGACGGGAGACCCAGTACTTC

cdr3_length: 15
clone_size: -
j_call: TRBJ2-1
d_call: -
v_call: TRBV9
cdr3_aa: CASSVEGGRHNEQFF
cdr3_nt: TGTGCCAGCAGCGTAGAGGGAGGACGCCACAATGAGCAGTTCTTC

cdr3_length: 19
clone_size: -
j_call: TRBJ2-7
d_call: TRBD1
v_call: TRBV7-9
cdr3_aa: CASSLGTDRKVGSHYEQYF
cdr3_nt: TGTGCCAGCAGCTTAGGGACGGACAGGAAAGTAGGGTCCCACTACGAGCAGTACTTC

cdr3_length: 15
clone_size: -
j_call: TRBJ2-1
d_call: -
v_call: TRBV5-1
cdr3_aa: CASSLPGANYNEQFF
cdr3_nt: TGCGCCAGCAGCCTGCCGGGGGCAAACTACAATGAGCAGTTCTTC

cdr3_length: 15
clone_size: -
j_call: TRBJ2-5
d_call: -
v_call: TRBV27
cdr3_aa: CASSWRPGIQETQYF
cdr3_nt: TGTGCCAGCAGTTGGAGGCCGGGAATTCAAGAGACCCAGTACTTC

cdr3_length: 15
clone_size: -
j_call: TRBJ2-3
d_call: -
v_call: TRBV7-8
cdr3_aa: CASSLEGLATDTQYF
cdr3_nt: TGTGCCAGCAGCTTAGAGGGGCTAGCAACAGATACGCAGTATTTT

cdr3_length: 11
clone_size: once
j_call: TRBJ2-3
d_call: -
v_call: TRBV29-1
cdr3_aa: CSVELGDTQYF
cdr3_nt: TGCAGCGTCGAATTGGGGGATACGCAGTATTTT

cdr3_length: 15
clone_size: -
j_call: TRBJ2-3
d_call: TRBD2
v_call: TRBV30
cdr3_aa: CAWESGRVGTDTQYF
cdr3_nt: TGTGCCTGGGAGAGCGGGAGGGTAGGCACAGATACGCAGTATTTT

cdr3_length: 14
clone_size: once
j_call: TRBJ1-5
d_call: TRBD1
v_call: TRBV2
cdr3_aa: CASRKGQGGQPQHF
cdr3_nt: TGTGCCAGCAGAAAGGGACAGGGTGGTCAGCCCCAGCATTTT

cdr3_length: 15
clone_size: large
j_call: TRBJ2-7
d_call: TRBD1
v_call: TRBV4-2
cdr3_aa: CASSQGGQAPYEQYF
cdr3_nt: TGTGCCAGCAGCCAAGGCGGACAGGCCCCTTACGAGCAGTACTTC

cdr3_length: 12
clone_size: -
j_call: TRBJ2-5
d_call: -
v_call: TRBV2
cdr3_aa: CASSVGGETQYF
cdr3_nt: TGTGCCAGCAGTGTTGGGGGAGAGACCCAGTACTTC

cdr3_length: 15
clone_size: -
j_call: TRBJ2-6
d_call: -
v_call: TRBV4-3
cdr3_aa: CASSQDFSGANVLTF
cdr3_nt: TGCGCCAGCAGCCAAGACTTCTCTGGGGCCAACGTCCTGACTTTC

cdr3_length: 13
clone_size: -
j_call: TRBJ1-6
d_call: -
v_call: TRBV3-1/TRBV3-2
cdr3_aa: CASSQGSNSPLHF
cdr3_nt: TGTGCCAGCAGCCAAGGAAGCAATTCACCCCTCCACTTT

cdr3_length: 14
clone_size: -
j_call: TRBJ2-7
d_call: -
v_call: TRBV7-9
cdr3_aa: CASSLVDPLYEQYF
cdr3_nt: TGTGCCAGCAGCTTAGTAGACCCGCTCTACGAGCAGTACTTC

cdr3_length: 14
clone_size: -
j_call: TRBJ1-2
d_call: -
v_call: TRBV7-9
cdr3_aa: CASRIAVGLSGYTF
cdr3_nt: TGTGCCAGCAGAATCGCCGTAGGGTTGTCTGGCTACACCTTC

cdr3_length: 15
clone_size: -
j_call: TRBJ2-7
d_call: -
v_call: TRBV7-2
cdr3_aa: CASSLVETSSYEQYF
cdr3_nt: TGTGCCAGCAGCTTAGTCGAGACTAGCTCCTACGAGCAGTACTTC

cdr3_length: 15
clone_size: -
j_call: TRBJ2-7
d_call: -
v_call: TRBV5-1
cdr3_aa: CASSLAGARSYEQYF
cdr3_nt: TGCGCCAGCAGTTTGGCGGGGGCTCGCTCCTACGAGCAGTACTTC

cdr3_length: 15
clone_size: -
j_call: TRBJ2-2
d_call: -
v_call: TRBV6-1
cdr3_aa: CASSEANVYTGELFF
cdr3_nt: TGTGCCAGCAGTGAAGCGAACGTTTACACCGGGGAGCTGTTTTTT